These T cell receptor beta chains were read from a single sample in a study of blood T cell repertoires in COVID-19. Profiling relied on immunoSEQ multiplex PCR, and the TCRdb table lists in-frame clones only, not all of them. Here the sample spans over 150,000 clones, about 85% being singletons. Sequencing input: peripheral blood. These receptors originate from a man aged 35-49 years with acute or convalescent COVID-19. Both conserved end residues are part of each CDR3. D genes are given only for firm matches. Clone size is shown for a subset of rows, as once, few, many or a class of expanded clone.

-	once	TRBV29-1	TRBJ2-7	TGCAGCGTTGAGGGTAGCGGCTACGAGCAGTACTTC	CSVEGSGYEQYF
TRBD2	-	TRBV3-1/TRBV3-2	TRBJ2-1	TGTGCCAGCAGCCAAGTGAGGGCTAGCGGCAATGAGCAGTTCTTC	CASSQVRASGNEQFF
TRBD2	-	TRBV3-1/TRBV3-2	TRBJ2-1	TGTGCCAGCAGCCAAGATTTCCCTAGCGGGGGGCGGATGGATGAGCAGTTCTTC	CASSQDFPSGGRMDEQFF
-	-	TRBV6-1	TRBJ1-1	TGTGCCAGCAGTGAGGGGGGACGGAACACTGAAGCTTTCTTT	CASSEGGRNTEAFF
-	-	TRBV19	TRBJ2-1	TGTGCCACGGGGGGCCTCCCCAATGAGCAGTTCTTC	CATGGLPNEQFF
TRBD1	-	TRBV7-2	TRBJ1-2	TGTGCCAGCAGCTCCAGAAGGGGGCGGCTCTATGGCTACACCTTC	CASSSRRGRLYGYTF
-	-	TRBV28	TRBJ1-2	TGTGCCAGCAGGACAGACCGCCGTAACTATGGCTACACCTTC	CASRTDRRNYGYTF
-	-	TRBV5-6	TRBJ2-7	TGTGCCAGCAGCCAACACGGGACATCTTATGTAGGGGAGCAGTACTTC	CASSQHGTSYVGEQYF
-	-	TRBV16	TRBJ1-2	TGTGCCAGCAGCCTCCATAAACAGGAGAATGGCTACACCTTC	CASSLHKQENGYTF
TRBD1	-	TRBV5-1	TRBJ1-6	TGCGCCAGCAGCTGGGACAGGGGTGGTAATTCACCCCTCCACTTT	CASSWDRGGNSPLHF
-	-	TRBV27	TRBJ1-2	TGTGCCAGCAGTAACGCTGGTGGGAGTAACTATGGCTACACCTTC	CASSNAGGSNYGYTF
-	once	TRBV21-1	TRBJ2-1	TGTGCCAGCAGCAGTAGCGGGGGCTCCTACAATGAGCAGTTCTTC	CASSSSGGSYNEQFF
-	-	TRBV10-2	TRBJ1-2	TGCGCCAGCAGTGATGGAGATGGCTACACCTTC	CASSDGDGYTF
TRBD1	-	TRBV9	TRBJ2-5	TGTGCCAGCAGCGAGACAGGGGGCGAGACCCAGTACTTC	CASSETGGETQYF
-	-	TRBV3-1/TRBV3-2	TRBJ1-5	TGTGCCAGCAGCCGGCGGGACAATCAGCCCCAGCATTTT	CASSRRDNQPQHF
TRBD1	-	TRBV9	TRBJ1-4	TGTGCCAGCAGTTCCACAGGGGCCCTTAATGAAAAACTGTTTTTT	CASSSTGALNEKLFF
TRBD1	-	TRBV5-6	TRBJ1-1	TGTGCCAGCAGCAAGGACAGGTTGAACACTGAAGCTTTCTTT	CASSKDRLNTEAFF
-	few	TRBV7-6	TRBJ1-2	TGTGCCAGCAGTCAGGGTAATGGCTACACCTTC	CASSQGNGYTF
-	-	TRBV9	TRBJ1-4	TGTGCCAGCACTCCCGGGATTTCTTACGAAAAACTGTTTTTT	CASTPGISYEKLFF
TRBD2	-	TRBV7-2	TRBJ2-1	TGTGCCAGCAGCCTCTGGGCTAGCGGGGGATACAATGAGCAGTTCTTC	CASSLWASGGYNEQFF
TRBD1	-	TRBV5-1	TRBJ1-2	TGCGCCAGCAGCTTGGTGACAGGGGGTGGCTACACCTTC	CASSLVTGGGYTF
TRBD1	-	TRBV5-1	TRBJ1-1	TGCGCCAGCAGCCAATCTCCGGGACAGACTGTGAACACTGAAGCTTTCTTT	CASSQSPGQTVNTEAFF
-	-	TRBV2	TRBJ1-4	TGTGCCAGCAGAGTAGACAGCCTTAATGAAAAACTGTTTTTT	CASRVDSLNEKLFF
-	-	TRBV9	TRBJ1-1	TGTGCCAGCAGCGTAGACGGGGGAACGAACACTGAAGCTTTCTTT	CASSVDGGTNTEAFF
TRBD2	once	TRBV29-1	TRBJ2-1	TGCAGCGTATCGGGACTAGCGGGGGGGTTCTCGTGGAATGAGCAGTTCTTC	CSVSGLAGGFSWNEQFF
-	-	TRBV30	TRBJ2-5	TGTGCCTGCAACAGGCGATCGGAGACCCAGTACTTC	CACNRRSETQYF
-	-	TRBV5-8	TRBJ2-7	TGTGCCAGCAGCTTTGGCGGTTACGAGCAGTACTTC	CASSFGGYEQYF
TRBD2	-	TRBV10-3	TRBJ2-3	TGTGCCATCAAGCCGTTGACTAGCGGCACAGATACGCAGTATTTT	CAIKPLTSGTDTQYF
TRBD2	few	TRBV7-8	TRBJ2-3	TGTGCCAGCAGCTCCCGGCCTAGCGGGGGGACAGATACGCAGTATTTT	CASSSRPSGGTDTQYF
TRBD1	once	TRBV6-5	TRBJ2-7	TGTGCCAGCAGTTCCGACAGGGGCCACGAGCAGTACTTC	CASSSDRGHEQYF
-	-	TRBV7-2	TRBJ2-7	TGTGCCAGCAGCCCCCGGCCGCGGGGTAGGTTTGACGAGCAGTACTTC	CASSPRPRGRFDEQYF
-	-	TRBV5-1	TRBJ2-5	TGCGCCAGCAGCTTGGGTCCGGGTCGGGAGACCCAGTACTTC	CASSLGPGRETQYF
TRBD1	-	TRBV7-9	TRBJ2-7	TGTGCCAGCAGCGGTGGGACAGGGAAATCCTACGAGCAGTACTTC	CASSGGTGKSYEQYF
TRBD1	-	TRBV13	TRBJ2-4	TGTGCCAGCAGCCAAACGGACAGGGTCGAAAACATTCAGTACTTC	CASSQTDRVENIQYF